This T cell receptor (beta chain) stems from a study of long-term antiretroviral therapy in people with HIV. Survey level was the resolution at which the v3.0 immunoSEQ assay ran. Per sample, sequencing targeted roughly 40,000-50,000 T-cell genomes. Assay used: immunoSEQ multiplex PCR; TCRdb lists only in-frame clones, some missing. Altogether 30,000 or so clones are present, about four fifths being singletons, with the ten largest covering over 5%. To note about this clone: Its cognate antigen is unknown.

Findings of the study overall: Repertoires in HIV (unlike those of controls) had narrower CDR3 length ranges. The blood, collected between the mid-2000s and the late 2010s, was possibly taken under older ART regimens.

This material consisted of unsorted PBMCs, taken 0.4 years after starting antiretroviral therapy. This receptor was obtained from a man aged 18 to 30 with HIV.

The CDR3 sequence: CASSLDGGPQPQHF. In DNA, the CDR3 is TGTGCCAGCAGCTTAGATGGGGGTCCCCAGCCCCAGCATTTT. The chain uses TRBV7-9 and TRBJ1-5; possible D gene TRBD1, 5 bases. The V gene's germline CDR1 is SEHNR and CDR2 FQNEAQ (reference sequence). V was pared by 1 base and J by 7 bases, with 11 bases between. This CDR3 spans 14 amino acids.